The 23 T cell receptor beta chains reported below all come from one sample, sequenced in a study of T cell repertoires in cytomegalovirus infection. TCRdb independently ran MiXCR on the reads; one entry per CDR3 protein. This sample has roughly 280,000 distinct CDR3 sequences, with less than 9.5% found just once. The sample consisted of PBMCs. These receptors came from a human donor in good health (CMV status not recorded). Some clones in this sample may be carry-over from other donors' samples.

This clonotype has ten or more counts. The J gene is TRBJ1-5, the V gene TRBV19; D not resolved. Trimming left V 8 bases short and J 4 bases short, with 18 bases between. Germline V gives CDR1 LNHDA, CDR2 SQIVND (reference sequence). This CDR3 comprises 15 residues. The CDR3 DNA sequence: TGTGCCAGTGCAGCCCGGTTCGATTTAAATCAGCCCCAGCATTTT. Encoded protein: CASAARFDLNQPQHF.

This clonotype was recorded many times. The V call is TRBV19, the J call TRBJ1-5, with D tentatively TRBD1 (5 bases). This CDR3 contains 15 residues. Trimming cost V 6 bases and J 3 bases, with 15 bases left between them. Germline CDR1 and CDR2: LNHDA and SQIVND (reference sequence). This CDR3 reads CASSLGGANNQPQHF. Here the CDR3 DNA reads TGTGCCAGTAGCCTCGGAGGGGCAAACAATCAGCCCCAGCATTTT.

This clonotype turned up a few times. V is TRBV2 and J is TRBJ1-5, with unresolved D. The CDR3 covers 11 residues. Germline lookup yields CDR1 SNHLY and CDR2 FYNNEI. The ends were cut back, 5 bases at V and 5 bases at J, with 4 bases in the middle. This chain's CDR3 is CASSYDQPQHF. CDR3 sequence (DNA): TGTGCCAGCAGTTACGATCAGCCCCAGCATTTT.

The CDR3 sequence: CASSQTGWDEKLFF. Written as DNA, the CDR3 is TGCGCCAGCAGCCAAACCGGGTGGGATGAAAAACTGTTTTTT. The V call is TRBV4-3, the J call TRBJ1-4, with unresolved D. V was pared by 2 bases and J by 6 bases, with 10 bases between. From germline, CDR1 is LGHNA and CDR2 YSLEER. The CDR3 is made up of 14 amino acids.

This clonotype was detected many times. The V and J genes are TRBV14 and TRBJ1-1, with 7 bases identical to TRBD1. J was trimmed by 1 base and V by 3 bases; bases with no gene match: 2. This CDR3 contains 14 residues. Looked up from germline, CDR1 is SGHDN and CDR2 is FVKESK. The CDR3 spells CASSHYRGNTEAFF. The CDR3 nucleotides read TGTGCCAGCAGCCACTACAGGGGGAACACTGAAGCTTTCTTT.

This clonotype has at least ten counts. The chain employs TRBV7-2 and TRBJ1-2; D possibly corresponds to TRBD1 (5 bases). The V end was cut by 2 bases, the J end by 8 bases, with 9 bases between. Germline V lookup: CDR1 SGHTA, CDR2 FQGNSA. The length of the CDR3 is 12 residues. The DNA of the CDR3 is TGTGCCAGCAGCTTACAGGGCGGCGGCTACACCTTC. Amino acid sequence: CASSLQGGGYTF.

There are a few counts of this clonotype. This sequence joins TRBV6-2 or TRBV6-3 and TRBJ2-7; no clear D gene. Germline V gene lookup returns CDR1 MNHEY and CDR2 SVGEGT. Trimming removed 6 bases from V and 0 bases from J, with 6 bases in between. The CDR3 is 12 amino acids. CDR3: CASSWTSYEQYF. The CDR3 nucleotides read TGTGCCAGCAGCTGGACCTCCTACGAGCAGTACTTC.

DNA of the CDR3: TGTGCCAGCAGCCAAGATCACAGGGGGCGAACTGAAGCTTTCTTT. This gives the protein CASSQDHRGRTEAFF. The V gene is TRBV14, the J gene TRBJ1-1, with 9 bases aligning to TRBD1. Looked up from germline, CDR1 is SGHDN and CDR2 is FVKESK. CDR3 length equals 15 residues. V shed 0 bases, J shed 5 bases, and the junction held 4 bases outside the gene matches.

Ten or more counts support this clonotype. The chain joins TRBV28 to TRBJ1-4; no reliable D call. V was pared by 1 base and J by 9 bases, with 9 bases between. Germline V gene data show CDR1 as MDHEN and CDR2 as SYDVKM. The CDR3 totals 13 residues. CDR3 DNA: TGTGCCAGCAGTTTATCAGGACCCCAAAAACTGTTTTTT. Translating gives CASSLSGPQKLFF. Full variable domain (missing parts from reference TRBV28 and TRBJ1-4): DVKVTQSSRYLVKRTGEKVFLECVQDMDHENMFWYRQDPGLGLRLIYFSYDVKMKEKGDIPEGYSVSREKKERFSLILESASTNQTSMYLCASSLSGPQKLFFGSGTQLSVL.

Written as DNA, the CDR3 is TGTGCCAGCACCCAGACAGGACAGCACTCCTACGAGCAGTACTTC. Translated, it gives CASTQTGQHSYEQYF. The chain combines TRBV3-1 with TRBJ2-7; perhaps TRBD1 as D (6 bases). The CDR3 spans 15 residues. Trimming removed 7 bases from V and 0 bases from J, with 16 bases in between. The germline V gene encodes CDR1 LGHDT and CDR2 YNNKEL (reference sequence).

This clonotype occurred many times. The CDR3 spells CAIRDRVNQPQHF. CDR3 nucleotide sequence: TGTGCCATCAGGGACAGGGTAAATCAGCCCCAGCATTTT. This rearrangement joins TRBV10-3 to TRBJ1-5; 8 nucleotides match TRBD1. The V gene end was trimmed by 6 bases and the J gene end by 4 bases; junction bases not matched to a gene: 2. This CDR3 has 13 residues. The germline V gene encodes CDR1 ENHRY and CDR2 SYGVKD.

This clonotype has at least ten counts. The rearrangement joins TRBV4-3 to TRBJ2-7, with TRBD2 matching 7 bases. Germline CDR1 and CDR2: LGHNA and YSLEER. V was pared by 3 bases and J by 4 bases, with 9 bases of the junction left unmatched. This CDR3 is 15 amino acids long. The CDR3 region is CASSQTFLGGYEQYF. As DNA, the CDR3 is TGCGCCAGCAGCCAGACCTTCTTGGGAGGGTACGAGCAGTACTTC.

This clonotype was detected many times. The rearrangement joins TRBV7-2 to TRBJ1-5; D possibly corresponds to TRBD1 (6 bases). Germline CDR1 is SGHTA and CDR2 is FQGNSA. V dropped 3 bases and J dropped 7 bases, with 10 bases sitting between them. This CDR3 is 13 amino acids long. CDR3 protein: CASSFHRDQPQHF. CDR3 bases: TGTGCCAGCAGCTTCCACAGGGACCAGCCCCAGCATTTT.

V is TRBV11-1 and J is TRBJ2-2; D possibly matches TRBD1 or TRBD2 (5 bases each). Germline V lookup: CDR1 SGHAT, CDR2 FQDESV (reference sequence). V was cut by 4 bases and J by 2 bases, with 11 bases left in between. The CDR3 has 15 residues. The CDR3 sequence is CASSSLGPNTGELFF. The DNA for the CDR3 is TGTGCCAGCAGCTCTTTGGGACCCAACACCGGGGAGCTGTTTTTT. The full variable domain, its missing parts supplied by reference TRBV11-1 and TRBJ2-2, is EAEVAQSPRYKITEKSQAVAFWCDPISGHATLYWYRQILGQGPELLVQFQDESVVDDSQLPKDRFSAERLKGVDSTLKIQPAELGDSAMYLCASSSLGPNTGELFFGEGSRLTVL.

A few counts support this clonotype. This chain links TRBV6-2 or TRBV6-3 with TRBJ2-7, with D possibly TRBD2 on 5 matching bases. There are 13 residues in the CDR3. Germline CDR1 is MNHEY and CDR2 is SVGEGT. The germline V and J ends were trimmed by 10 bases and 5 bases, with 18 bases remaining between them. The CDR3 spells CATRNHGGHEQYF. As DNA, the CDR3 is TGTGCCACAAGGAATCACGGAGGCCACGAGCAGTACTTC.

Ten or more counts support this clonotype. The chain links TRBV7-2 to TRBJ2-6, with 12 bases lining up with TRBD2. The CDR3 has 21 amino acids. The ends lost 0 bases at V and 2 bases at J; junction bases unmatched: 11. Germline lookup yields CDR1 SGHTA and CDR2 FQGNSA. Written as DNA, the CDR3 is TGTGCCAGCAGCTTAGCGAAAGGCCTAGCGGGGGGGCCAACTGGGGCCAACGTCCTGACTTTC. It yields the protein CASSLAKGLAGGPTGANVLTF. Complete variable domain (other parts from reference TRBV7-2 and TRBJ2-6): GAGVSQSPSNKVTEKGKDVELRCDPISGHTALYWYRQSLGQGLEFLIYFQGNSAPDKSGLPSDRFSAERTGGSVSTLTIQRTQQEDSAVYLCASSLAKGLAGGPTGANVLTFGAGSRLTVL.

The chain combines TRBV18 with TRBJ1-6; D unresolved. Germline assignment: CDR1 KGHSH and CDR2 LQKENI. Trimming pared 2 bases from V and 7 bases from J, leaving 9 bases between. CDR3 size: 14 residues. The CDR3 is CASSPARTNSPLHF. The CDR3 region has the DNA TGTGCCAGCTCACCAGCCCGGACCAATTCACCCCTCCACTTT. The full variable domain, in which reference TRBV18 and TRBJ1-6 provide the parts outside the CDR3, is NAGVMQNPRHLVRRRGQEARLRCSPMKGHSHVYWYRQLPEEGLKFMVYLQKENIIDESGMPKERFSAEFPKEGPSILRIQQVVRGDSAAYFCASSPARTNSPLHFGNGTRLTVT.

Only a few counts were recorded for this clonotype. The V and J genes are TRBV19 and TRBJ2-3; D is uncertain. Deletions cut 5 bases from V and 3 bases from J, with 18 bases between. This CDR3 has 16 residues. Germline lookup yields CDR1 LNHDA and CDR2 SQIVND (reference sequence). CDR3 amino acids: CASSATGFPRTDTQYF. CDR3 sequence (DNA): TGTGCCAGTAGTGCAACCGGGTTCCCCCGGACAGATACGCAGTATTTT.

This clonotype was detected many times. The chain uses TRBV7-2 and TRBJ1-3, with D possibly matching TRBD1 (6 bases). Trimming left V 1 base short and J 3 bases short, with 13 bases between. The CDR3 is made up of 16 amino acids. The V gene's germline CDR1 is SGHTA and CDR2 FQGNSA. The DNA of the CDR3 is TGTGCCAGCAGCTTAGTAAGGGGGGCCAGTGGAAACACCATATATTTT. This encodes CASSLVRGASGNTIYF.

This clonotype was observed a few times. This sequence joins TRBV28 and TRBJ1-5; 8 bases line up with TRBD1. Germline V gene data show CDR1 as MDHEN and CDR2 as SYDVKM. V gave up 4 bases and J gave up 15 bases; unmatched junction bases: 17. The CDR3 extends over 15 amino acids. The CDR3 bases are TGTGCCAGCAGTTCCTCCGGGACAGGCCTACAATTAGGGCATTTT. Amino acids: CASSSSGTGLQLGHF.

CDR3 sequence reads: CAWRRRGADGYTF. The CDR3 coding sequence is TGTGCCTGGAGGCGTAGGGGGGCCGATGGCTACACCTTC. The rearrangement links TRBV30 to TRBJ1-2, with D maybe TRBD1 (6 bases). V was trimmed by 3 bases and J by 6 bases, leaving 14 bases between them. The CDR3 extends over 13 amino acids. CDR1 and CDR2 (germline): GTSNPN, SVGIG (reference sequence).

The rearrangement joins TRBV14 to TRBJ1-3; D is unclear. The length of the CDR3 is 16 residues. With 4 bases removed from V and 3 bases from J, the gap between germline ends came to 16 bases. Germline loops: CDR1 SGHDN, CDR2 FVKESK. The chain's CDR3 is CASSRADVMGGNTIYF. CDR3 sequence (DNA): TGTGCCAGCAGCCGTGCGGACGTTATGGGTGGAAACACCATATATTTT.

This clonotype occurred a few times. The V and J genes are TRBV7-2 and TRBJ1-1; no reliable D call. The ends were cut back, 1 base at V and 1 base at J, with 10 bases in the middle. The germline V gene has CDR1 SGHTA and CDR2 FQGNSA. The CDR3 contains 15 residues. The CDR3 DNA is TGTGCCAGCAGCTTAGATTTTGGCCAGAACACTGAAGCTTTCTTT. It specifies CASSLDFGQNTEAFF. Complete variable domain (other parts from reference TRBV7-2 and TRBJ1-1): GAGVSQSPSNKVTEKGKDVELRCDPISGHTALYWYRQSLGQGLEFLIYFQGNSAPDKSGLPSDRFSAERTGGSVSTLTIQRTQQEDSAVYLCASSLDFGQNTEAFFGQGTRLTVV.